Here is one T cell receptor (beta chain) with its context. Its antigen is not known. Trimming removed 4 bases from V and 0 bases from J; junction bases left unmatched: 3. The CDR3 is 18 amino acids. The germline V gene encodes CDR1 SGHTA and CDR2 FQGNSA. These data originate in a study of regulatory and conventional T cells in RAG deficiency. Study observations and caveats: Other subsets showed roughly 9.9-fold reductions, but Treg unique TCR beta sequences fell roughly 96-fold in these patients. Shannon entropy was markedly lower and Simpson indices higher in RAG-deficient patients than control T-cell subsets. Patient subsets had shorter CDR3s; Omenn Treg-Tconv overlap exceeded 80%.

Regulatory T cells were sorted from blood as CD4+ CD25-high CD127-low cells. Libraries were prepared by immunoSEQ multiplex PCR; TCRdb keeps only in-frame clonotypes and omits some of them. The repertoire holds fewer than 9,500 clones, with 80% to 95% as singletons. The same sample was also studied in work on regulatory T cells. That source adds: Amplification used 52 TRBV primers and 13 TRBJ primers. Patient repertoires had restricted TRB V-J pairs and skewed V and J usage, most in Tregs.

The V call is TRBV7-2, the J call TRBJ2-1, with TRBD2 matching over 16 bases. Source material: CD127- CD25+ CD4+ Tregs sorted from blood. The TCR sequence derives from a human donor in good health. The CDR3 nucleotides read TGTGCCAGCAGCTCAGGGACTAGCGGGAGGGGCTCCTACAATGAGCAGTTCTTC. It is translated as CASSSGTSGRGSYNEQFF.